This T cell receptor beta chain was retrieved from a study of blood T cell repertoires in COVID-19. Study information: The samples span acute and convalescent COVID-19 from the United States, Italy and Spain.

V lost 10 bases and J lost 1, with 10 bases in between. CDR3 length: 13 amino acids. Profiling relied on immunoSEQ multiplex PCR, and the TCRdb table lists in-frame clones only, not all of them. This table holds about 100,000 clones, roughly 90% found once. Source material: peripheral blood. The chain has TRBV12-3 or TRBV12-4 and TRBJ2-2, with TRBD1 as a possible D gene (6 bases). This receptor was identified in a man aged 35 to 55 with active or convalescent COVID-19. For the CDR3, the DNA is TGTGCCACCGGACAGAAGAACACCGGGGAGCTGTTTTTT. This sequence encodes CATGQKNTGELFF.